These 20 T cell receptor beta chains were all obtained from the same sample, sequenced in a study of T cells after yellow fever vaccination. TCRdb re-called the 5' RACE reads with MiXCR, one entry per CDR3 protein. The sample yields about 63,000 distinct CDR3 sequences, 6.5% to 9% seen once. The sample was CD8+ T cells sorted from PBMCs, taken 15 days after the yellow fever booster vaccination. The source of these receptors is a man aged 25-45 years who received the YFV17D yellow fever vaccine.

This clonotype was observed at least ten times. The genes are TRBV29-1 and TRBJ2-7; D is ambiguous. The CDR3 is made up of 11 amino acids. From germline, CDR1 is SQVTM and CDR2 ANQGSEA. V gave up 1 base and J gave up 7 bases, with 8 bases separating them. The DNA of the CDR3 is TGCAGCGTTGAAGGGTTGGAGGAGCAGTACTTC. Amino acids: CSVEGLEEQYF.

Points on this clonotype: This may arise from a read error, as a much more abundant clone is one base away. This chain links TRBV29-1 with TRBJ2-1; D gene unclear. V shed 2 bases and J shed 13 bases, with 15 bases lying between them. The V gene's germline CDR1 is SQVTM and CDR2 ANQGSEA. The CDR3 is 12 amino acids. In DNA form, the CDR3 reads TGCAGCGTTGAATCCCGGTCGTACGGACAGTTCTTC. Its translation is CSVESRSYGQFF.

This clonotype has a count of ten or more. This chain joins TRBV12-3 or TRBV12-4 and TRBJ1-2, with D possibly being TRBD1 (5 bases). The CDR3 spans 20 residues. V dropped 3 bases and J dropped 8 bases, with 34 bases sitting between them. The CDR3, as DNA: TGTGCCAGCAGTTTTGAGGTGGGGCGCACGGCAGCCTTGGAGTTCGAGGGCTACACCTTC. Encoded protein: CASSFEVGRTAALEFEGYTF.

This clonotype was picked up many times. One end of the junction fails to match germline, which may point to a read error. The chain is built from TRBV7-9 and TRBJ2-5; maybe TRBD2 (5 bases). The V gene's germline CDR1 is SEHNR and CDR2 FQNEAQ (reference sequence). The CDR3 sequence is 15 residues long. Here the CDR3 reads CASTLSVGGQETQYF. CDR3 DNA sequence: TGTGCCAGCACCTTAAGTGTAGGCGGGCAAGAGACCCAGTACTTC.

In this sample, this clonotype turned up many times. The chain carries TRBV12-3 or TRBV12-4 and TRBJ2-1, with D unresolved. The V end was cut by 3 bases, the J end by 4 bases, with 22 bases between. This CDR3 comprises 18 residues. The CDR3 sequence is CASSFLIELDSRYNEQFF. In nucleotides, the CDR3 is TGTGCCAGCAGTTTTCTGATCGAGTTGGATTCTCGTTACAATGAGCAGTTCTTC.

This clonotype has ten or more counts. This chain links TRBV6-6 with TRBJ2-5; TRBD2 agrees at 7 bases. The CDR3 is 13 amino acids. Germline CDR1 reads MNHNY; CDR2 reads SVGAGI (reference sequence). The V and J ends lost 2 bases and 5 bases, in that order; junction bases with no gene match: 2. This CDR3 is CASSYDSGETQYF. In DNA form, the CDR3 reads TGTGCCAGCAGTTACGATAGCGGGGAGACCCAGTACTTC.

This chain uses TRBV7-9 with TRBJ1-5; 7 nucleotides align to TRBD1. Germline V CDR1 and CDR2: SEHNR, FQNEAQ (reference sequence). Unmatched junction bases numbered 7, after V lost 5 bases and J lost 3 bases. The CDR3 has 15 amino acids. The CDR3 DNA sequence: TGTGCCAGCAGCAGAGGGGACAGCGTCAATCAGCCCCAGCATTTT. Residues: CASSRGDSVNQPQHF.

This clonotype was seen ten or more times. The genes are TRBV5-6 and TRBJ2-5; the D gene could be TRBD1 or TRBD2 (5 bases each). The CDR3 totals 15 residues. With 2 bases removed from V and 5 bases from J, the gap between germline ends came to 16 bases. CDR1 is SGHDT and CDR2 is YYEEEE in the germline V gene. DNA of the CDR3: TGTGCCAGCAGCTTTGGGACGCCCAAGGGGGAGACCCAGTACTTC. As protein: CASSFGTPKGETQYF. The full variable domain, completed using reference TRBV5-6 and TRBJ2-5, is DAGVTQSPTHLIKTRGQQVTLRCSPKSGHDTVSWYQQALGQGPQFIFQYYEEEERQRGNFPDRFSGHQFPNYSSELNVNALLLGDSALYLCASSFGTPKGETQYFGPGTRLLVL.

This clonotype occurred many times. The gene calls are TRBV28 and TRBJ2-7; D not certain. Trimming stripped 8 bases from V and 0 bases from J, with 20 bases between. This CDR3 comprises 16 residues. CDR1 MDHEN and CDR2 SYDVKM come from the germline V gene. CDR3 loop: CASQSTTSIFSYEQYF. The CDR3 DNA reads as TGTGCCAGCCAGTCCACAACGTCCATCTTCTCCTACGAGCAGTACTTC.

This clonotype was detected many times. The J gene is TRBJ2-1, the V gene TRBV15, with a tentative D call TRBD1 (5 bases). Deletions cut 5 bases from V and 0 bases from J, with 5 bases between. Looked up from germline, CDR1 is LNHNV and CDR2 is YYDKDF (reference sequence). This CDR3 has 13 amino acids. The CDR3 loop is CATSGASYNEQFF. The DNA of the CDR3 is TGTGCCACCAGCGGGGCCTCCTACAATGAGCAGTTCTTC.

There are many counts of this clonotype. J is TRBJ2-7 and V is TRBV6-2 or TRBV6-3, with D possibly called TRBD1 or TRBD2 (5 bases each). CDR1 is MNHEY and CDR2 is SVGEGT in the germline V gene. The V gene lost 2 bases and the J gene lost 5 bases, with 10 bases spanning the gap. This CDR3 region has 13 residues. The CDR3: CASSYGGYHEQYF. The CDR3 nucleotides read TGTGCCAGCAGTTACGGGGGTTACCACGAGCAGTACTTC.

This clonotype was seen ten or more times. V gene TRBV5-4 combines with J gene TRBJ2-2; weak D call: TRBD1 (5 bases). CDR3 length: 12 residues. Trimming pared 3 bases from V and 6 bases from J, leaving 6 bases between. Germline CDR1 SGHNT, CDR2 YYREEE (reference sequence). CDR3 amino acids: CASSSGSGELFF. As DNA, the CDR3 is TGTGCCAGCAGCTCAGGGTCCGGGGAGCTGTTTTTT.

This clonotype was found many times. The V gene is TRBV7-3, the J gene TRBJ1-1; perhaps TRBD1 as D (6 bases). Germline values: CDR1 SGHTA, CDR2 FQGTGA. Trimming took 7 bases from V and 5 from J, leaving 23 bases between them. The CDR3 length is 16 residues. The CDR3 reads CASTEMGGRLETEAFF. The DNA for the CDR3 is TGTGCCAGCACCGAAATGGGGGGGCGCTTGGAAACTGAAGCTTTCTTT.

Many counts were recorded for this clonotype. The chain is built from TRBV4-3 and TRBJ1-1, with D unresolved. This CDR3 is 13 amino acids long. The V end was cut by 1 base, the J end by 5 bases, with 8 bases between. Germline V gene sequence: CDR1 LGHNA, CDR2 YSLEER. CDR3 in amino acids: CASSQAGVTEAFF. The CDR3 DNA is TGCGCCAGCAGCCAAGCTGGGGTTACTGAAGCTTTCTTT.

This clonotype was seen ten or more times. This sequence joins TRBV7-2 and TRBJ2-7, with TRBD1 matching over 10 bases. This CDR3 is 15 amino acids long. With 5 bases clipped from V and 5 bases from J, the junction kept 9 bases outside the gene matches. The germline V gene encodes CDR1 SGHTA and CDR2 FQGNSA. CDR3 in DNA: TGTGCCAGCAGCGCGCTAGGGACAGGGGTCCACGAGCAGTACTTC. It is translated as CASSALGTGVHEQYF.

This clonotype was seen ten or more times. This chain uses TRBV14 with TRBJ2-7, with D possibly being TRBD1 or TRBD2 (5 bases each). The CDR3 contains 13 residues. Germline CDR1 and CDR2: SGHDN and FVKESK. Trimming removed 4 bases at V and 6 bases at J, with 13 bases between. CDR3 residues: CASSLPGSLEQYF. The CDR3 DNA reads as TGTGCCAGCAGCCTCCCAGGGAGTCTCGAGCAGTACTTC.

This clonotype has a handful of counts. V is TRBV10-1 and J is TRBJ2-7, with 7 bases fitting TRBD1. CDR3 length: 13 amino acids. Germline CDR1 and CDR2: WNHNN and SYGVQD (reference sequence). V trimming: 2 bases; J trimming: 3 bases; junction bases outside the gene matches: 1. The CDR3 sequence: CASSEGDSYEQYF. The CDR3 coding sequence is TGCGCCAGCAGTGAGGGGGACAGCTACGAGCAGTACTTC.

This clonotype was seen ten or more times. This sequence joins TRBV6-5 and TRBJ2-1; possibly TRBD2 for D (5 bases). V gave up 8 bases and J gave up 8 bases, with 25 bases separating them. The CDR3 extends over 16 amino acids. Per the germline V gene, CDR1 is MNHEY and CDR2 is SVGAGI. CDR3 sequence reads: CASRTEDYTGSDEQFF. The CDR3 nucleotides read TGTGCCAGCCGTACCGAAGACTACACCGGTAGTGATGAGCAGTTCTTC.

The sample holds many counts of this clonotype. CDR3 amino acids: CASSYRGGLAAEQYF. Written as DNA, the CDR3 is TGTGCCAGCAGTTACCGGGGGGGACTAGCGGCTGAGCAGTACTTC. V gene TRBV5-4 combines with J gene TRBJ2-7, with TRBD2 identical over 11 bases. V shed 5 bases and J 7 bases; nucleotides not matched to a gene: 11. The germline CDR1 and CDR2 sequences are SGHNT and YYREEE (reference sequence). CDR3 size: 15 residues.

This clonotype was seen many times. The chain joins TRBV7-9 to TRBJ2-1; D is ambiguous. Germline CDR1 is SEHNR and CDR2 is FQNEAQ (reference sequence). The length of the CDR3 is 12 residues. V was cut by 6 bases and J by 9 bases, with 12 bases left in between. CDR3 nucleotide sequence: TGTGCCAGCAGTCTCTCCGGAGCTGAGCAGTTCTTC. Amino acid sequence: CASSLSGAEQFF.